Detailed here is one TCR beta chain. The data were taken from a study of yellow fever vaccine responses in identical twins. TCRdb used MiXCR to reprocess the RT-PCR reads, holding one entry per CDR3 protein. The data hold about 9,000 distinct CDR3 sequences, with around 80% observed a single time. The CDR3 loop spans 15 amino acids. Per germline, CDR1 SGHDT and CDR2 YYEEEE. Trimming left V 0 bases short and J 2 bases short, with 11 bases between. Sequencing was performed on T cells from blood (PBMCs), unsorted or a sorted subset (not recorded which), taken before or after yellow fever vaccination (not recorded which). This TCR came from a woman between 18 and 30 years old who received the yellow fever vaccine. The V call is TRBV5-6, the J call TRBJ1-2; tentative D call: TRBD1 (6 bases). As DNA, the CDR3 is TGTGCCAGCAGCTTGGGGGCGACAGGCAACTATGGCTACACCTTC. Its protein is CASSLGATGNYGYTF.